This TCR beta chain was obtained from a study of metastatic and nonmetastatic thyroid tumors. On the study more broadly: A comparison of repertoires was made across blood and tumor or nodule tissue from malignant and benign thyroid patients.

Thyroid surgery was preceded by no treatment in any patient. Study-level results: TCR beta diversity was reportedly significantly higher in malignant thyroid tumors than benign nodules, in blood and tumor.

This clone was seen a handful of times. Its antigen is not identified. Mismatch with germline at one junction end may stem from a read error. The germline V gene has CDR1 SGDLS and CDR2 YYNGEE. The CDR3 covers 11 residues. How the authors handled the data: Differences in CDR3 between clinicopathological groups were drawn on to build a classifier intended to discriminate distant-metastatic papillary thyroid cancer patients. TCRdb re-called the PCR reads through MiXCR. The V and J calls and clone size come from TCRdb's table, not from the authors' own analysis. The table has roughly 93,000 clones, roughly 13% seen once.

This sequence joins TRBV9 and TRBJ2-2; D not resolved. Sequencing input: blood. The clonotype originates from a female donor with papillary thyroid cancer or a benign thyroid nodule (not recorded which). Some clones in this sample may be carry-over from other donors' samples. CDR3 coding DNA: TGTGCCAGCACAGAGAACGGTGAGCTGCTTTTT. Translating gives CASTENGELLF. The entire variable domain, with the rest obtained from reference TRBV9 and TRBJ2-2, is as follows: DSGVTQTPKHLITATGQRVTLRCSPRSGDLSVYWYQQSLDQGLQFLIQYYNGEERAKGNILERFSAQQFPDLHSELNLSSLELGDSALYFCASTENGELLFGEGSRLTVL.